This entry is about one T cell receptor beta chain. Healthy donors acted as controls, with matching for age and sex. Per germline, CDR1 MNHEY and CDR2 SVGAGI. V was pared by 0 bases and J by 0 bases, with 9 bases between. The CDR3 runs 16 residues. This sample is part of a study of CD8 T cells in Susac syndrome. When the RNA was reverse transcribed, random hexamers were used with an input of 0.5 to 1 ug. A multiplex approach, immunoSEQ multiplex PCR, amplified TCR beta CDR3 across 54 Vbeta and 13 Jbeta. MiXCR, run by TCRdb on the immunoSEQ multiplex PCR reads, gives a single entry per CDR3 protein. The sample has over 100,000 distinct CDR3 sequences; 90% to 98% are singletons.

The chain carries TRBV6-5 and TRBJ2-1; D is perhaps TRBD1 (5 bases). Sequencing input: CD4+ T cells from PBMCs. The TCR was taken from a human donor in good health. The CDR3 loop reads CASSYSAGRSYNEQFF. CDR3 DNA sequence: TGTGCCAGCAGTTACTCGGCAGGGCGCTCCTACAATGAGCAGTTCTTC.